This T cell receptor (beta chain) was documented in a study of a mutant IDH1 vaccine in newly diagnosed glioma (dated by TCRdb to the early 2020s). Regarding the research as a whole: Patients were given eight vaccinations, in weeks 1, 3, 5, 7, 11, 15, 19 and 23, which matched visits V03 through V10. For exploratory analyses, about 25 treated patients had longitudinal TCRB deep sequencing done wherever samples were available. Of the roughly 34 treated patients, approximately 62% were male and around 38% were female, and a mean age of roughly 40 years was recorded. Vaccination began 4-6 weeks after radiotherapy alone, or alongside temozolomide cycles in the chemotherapy-containing groups. Peripheral blood was drawn at six visits: V03 (baseline), V05, V07, V10, V12 and V13. Before enrollment, most patients had been given radiochemotherapy with temozolomide as standard therapy, while the rest had received either radiotherapy alone or temozolomide alone.

What the work shows at the level of the full study, not this receptor alone: Selection of PBMC samples for TCRB deep sequencing was based on availability. Pseudoprogression appeared unrelated to alterations in the top peripheral T cell clonotypes detected by TCRB sequencing. Immune responses induced by the vaccine were seen in roughly 95% of patients across multiple MHC alleles. The authors noted that analyses of patient blood samples could not be reproduced because of sample limitations.

In light of the paper, this sample's time point label describes: week 11, during vaccination. Every vaccine dose consisted of 300 ug of a 20-mer mutant IDH1 peptide in Montanide, administered subcutaneously together with topical imiquimod. All donors had newly diagnosed IDH1-mutant astrocytomas of WHO grade 3 or 4 that showed loss of nuclear ATRX. The samples were drawn from NOA16, a multicentre, single-arm, open-label phase I trial in Germany that tested a mutant IDH1 peptide vaccine in humans for the first time. Genomic DNA for TCRB sequencing was extracted from EDTA blood using the DNeasy Blood and Tissue Kit. For this clone: No cognate antigen has been identified for it. No clone much larger than this one lies a single base away; base qualities are absent.

The receptor library was made with the immunoSEQ multiplex PCR assay. Following the manufacturer's protocol, the hsTCRB Kit was used to amplify rearranged TCR beta chain sequences. An Illumina MiSeq was used to sequence the TCRB libraries. The paper's data handling went like this. Demultiplexing, trimming and gene mapping were performed with the kit vendor's proprietary platform. TCRdb stores this immuneACCESS table with in-frame sequences only. Part of the clones is absent; in the studies checked, under half of the shortfall reflects unresolved V genes, and no reason is known for the rest. V and J calls and clone size are as listed in that table; D and trimming were resolved from the DNA. Within this sample are about 130,000 clones, with around 80% of them counted one time only. The ten largest clones take up about 5.5% of the sample. Sequencing was performed on PBMCs, taken from a glioma patient whose treatment included an IDH1 peptide vaccine. This receptor was identified in a man aged 40-49 years with glioma.

The sequenced DNA is TGTGCCAGCAGGGAGAATTCACCCCTCCACTTT. Its protein product is CASRENSPLHF. The chain employs TRBV5-6 and TRBJ1-6; too little of a D gene remains to name it. The CDR3 measures 11 amino acids from cysteine to phenylalanine. Just the 33-base CDR3 DNA is kept, in frame starting at base 1. The germline V gene encodes CDR1 SGHDT and CDR2 YYEEEE. V drops 5 bases and J drops 7 bases, leaving 4 bases in between.